Listed here are 30 T cell receptor beta chains from one sample, sequenced in a study of cytomegalovirus exposure and HLA in healthy donors. PCR involved 60 Vbeta and 13 Jbeta primers. Using immunoSEQ multiplex PCR, the repertoire was profiled, and TCRdb retains in-frame clones only, with some absent. The sample gives under 90,000 clones, around 80% of which show up once; 2% to 2.5% is in the top ten. The specimen was PBMCs. The receptors here all came from a middle-aged man in good health and CMV-seronegative.

This chain links TRBV6-5 with TRBJ1-3; D uncertain. The CDR3 is 15 amino acids. Trimming cost V 2 bases and J 0 bases, with 8 bases left between them. Germline V gene lookup returns CDR1 MNHEY and CDR2 SVGAGI. CDR3 loop: CASSYQRASGNTIYF. For the CDR3, the DNA is TGTGCCAGCAGTTACCAGCGGGCCTCTGGAAACACCATATATTTT.

The J gene is TRBJ1-1, the V gene TRBV19; TRBD1 might be the D (5 bases). Trimming shortened V by 7 bases and J by 0 bases, and 15 bases separated the two germline ends. Germline CDR1 LNHDA, CDR2 SQIVND (reference sequence). CDR3 size: 15 residues. Here the CDR3 DNA reads TGTGCCAGTACTCGACAGTCTCTAATGAACACTGAAGCTTTCTTT. Translated: CASTRQSLMNTEAFF. The whole variable domain, filled in from reference TRBV19 and TRBJ1-1, reads DGGITQSPKYLFRKEGQNVTLSCEQNLNHDAMYWYRQDPGQGLRLIYYSQIVNDFQKGDIAEGYSVSREKKESFPLTVTSAQKNPTAFYLCASTRQSLMNTEAFFGQGTRLTVV.

The chain combines TRBV7-2 with TRBJ2-1, with 13 bases aligning to TRBD2. The J segment lost 12 bases and the V segment lost 6 bases, leaving 11 bases of the junction unmatched. In germline, CDR1 is SGHTA, CDR2 FQGNSA. The CDR3 totals 15 residues. CDR3 sequence: CASSPWTSGGMGQFF. The CDR3, as DNA: TGTGCCAGCAGTCCATGGACTAGCGGGGGCATGGGGCAGTTCTTC.

The chain has TRBV5-1 and TRBJ2-1, with a weak D call TRBD1 (6 bases). V was shortened by 0 bases and J by 6 bases, with 13 bases between the two germline ends. The CDR3 is made up of 15 amino acids. The V gene's germline CDR1 is SGHRS and CDR2 YFSETQ. CDR3 DNA sequence: TGCGCCAGCAGCTTGGATGGGACACCCACCAATGAGCAGTTCTTC. It translates to CASSLDGTPTNEQFF.

The V call is TRBV27, the J call TRBJ1-6, with 11 bases lining up with TRBD1. Trimming took 3 bases from V and 9 from J; bases not matched to a gene: 7. Germline assignment: CDR1 MNHEY and CDR2 SMNVEV (reference sequence). The CDR3 is 16 residues long. The CDR3 DNA sequence: TGTGCCAGCAGTTTGAAGGGGGACAGGGGGTTTTCACCCCTCCACTTT. Its protein product is CASSLKGDRGFSPLHF.

The gene calls are TRBV19 and TRBJ1-1; D ambiguous. The CDR3 extends over 13 amino acids. Trimming pared 6 bases from V and 0 bases from J, leaving 8 bases between. Germline CDR1 LNHDA, CDR2 SQIVND (reference sequence). The CDR3 bases are TGTGCCAGTAGCCTCACACTGAACACTGAAGCTTTCTTT. It encodes CASSLTLNTEAFF.

The V call is TRBV2, the J call TRBJ1-1, with a possible D match to TRBD1 (6 bases). Per germline, CDR1 SNHLY and CDR2 FYNNEI. Trimming cost V 2 bases and J 6 bases, with 10 bases left between them. The length of the CDR3 is 13 residues. The CDR3 coding sequence is TGTGCCAGCAGTGAATCTTACAGGGCTGAAGCTTTCTTT. This translates into CASSESYRAEAFF. Using reference TRBV2 and TRBJ1-1 for the parts outside the CDR3, the full variable domain is EPEVTQTPSHQVTQMGQEVILRCVPISNHLYFYWYRQILGQKVEFLVSFYNNEISEKSEIFDDQFSVERPDGSNFTLKIRSTKLEDSAMYFCASSESYRAEAFFGQGTRLTVV.

The chain recombines TRBV25-1 with TRBJ2-3, with 10 bases lining up with TRBD2. Trimming cost V 3 bases and J 0 bases; bases outside gene matches: 9. CDR3 length: 18 residues. Germline V gene lookup returns CDR1 MGHDK and CDR2 SYGVNS. Here the CDR3 DNA reads TGTGCCAGCAGTGAGGGTAGCGGGGGGACTTTTAGCACAGATACGCAGTATTTT. Amino acids: CASSEGSGGTFSTDTQYF. Based on the CDR3 plus reference TRBV25-1 and TRBJ2-3, the full variable domain is EADIYQTPRYLVIGTGKKITLECSQTMGHDKMYWYQQDPGMELHLIHYSYGVNSTEKGDLSSESTVSRIRTEHFPLTLESARPSHTSQYLCASSEGSGGTFSTDTQYFGPGTRLTVL.

The gene calls are TRBV5-4 and TRBJ1-6, with 11 nucleotides matching TRBD1. Germline V gene data show CDR1 as SGHNT and CDR2 as YYREEE (reference sequence). V was clipped by 4 bases and J by 9 bases; unmatched bases: 6. The CDR3 runs to 15 residues. In nucleotides, the CDR3 is TGTGCCAGCAGCCCCAGGGACAGGGGGTTTTCACCCCTCCACTTT. This encodes CASSPRDRGFSPLHF.

The chain has TRBV7-9 and TRBJ1-1, with a possible D match to TRBD1 (6 bases). Per germline, CDR1 SEHNR and CDR2 FQNEAQ (reference sequence). The CDR3 is 14 residues long. V was shortened by 5 bases and J by 1 base, with 11 bases between the two germline ends. CDR3 in amino acids: CASSPGHPNTEAFF. The CDR3 DNA sequence: TGTGCCAGCAGCCCGGGACACCCGAACACTGAAGCTTTCTTT.

This clone was observed a few times. The chain carries TRBV10-3 and TRBJ1-1, with D hard to call. V was clipped by 4 bases and J by 4 bases, with 13 bases between them. CDR1 and CDR2 (germline): ENHRY, SYGVKD. The CDR3 consists of 14 residues. The CDR3 DNA is TGTGCCATCAGTGGAGGAGGAGGGCTCACTGAAGCTTTCTTT. Translating gives CAISGGGGLTEAFF.

This clone was detected a few times. This chain joins TRBV25-1 and TRBJ2-7; 9 positions agree with TRBD2. V gave up 4 bases and J gave up 5 bases; unmatched junction bases: 3. CDR3 length: 13 amino acids. Looked up from germline, CDR1 is MGHDK and CDR2 is SYGVNS. CDR3 residues: CASSGLAGNEQYF. The CDR3 coding sequence is TGTGCCAGCAGTGGTCTAGCGGGAAACGAGCAGTACTTC.

V is TRBV25-1 and J is TRBJ2-1; D is perhaps TRBD2 (5 bases). The CDR3 has 14 residues. The germline V gene has CDR1 MGHDK and CDR2 SYGVNS. The V end was cut by 10 bases, the J end by 7 bases, with 20 bases between. The CDR3 DNA reads as TGTGCCACCCTGGAGGCTCGAGGACGGAATGAGCAGTTCTTC. This codes for CATLEARGRNEQFF.

The chain uses TRBV29-1 and TRBJ2-2; D perhaps matches TRBD2 (5 bases). The V end lost 5 bases, the J end lost 1 base, and 5 bases lay between the germline ends. Germline CDR1 reads SQVTM; CDR2 reads ANQGSEA. This CDR3 is built from 12 residues. CDR3 nucleotide sequence: TGCAGCGTTCGGGGGAACACCGGGGAGCTGTTTTTT. This gives the protein CSVRGNTGELFF.

V and J are TRBV28 and TRBJ1-5, with no clear D. This CDR3 spans 15 amino acids. V shed 5 bases and J shed 2 bases, with 13 bases lying between them. Per the germline V gene, CDR1 is MDHEN and CDR2 is SYDVKM. The CDR3, as DNA: TGTGCCAGCAGTCCGACGGATGCGGGCAATCAGCCCCAGCATTTT. Translation gives CASSPTDAGNQPQHF.

The chain joins TRBV5-6 to TRBJ1-6; 8 bases agree with TRBD1. Germline CDR1 reads SGHDT; CDR2 reads YYEEEE. After removal of 0 bases from V and 9 bases from J, the junction contained 11 bases not matched to a gene. CDR3 length: 17 residues. CDR3 nucleotides: TGTGCCAGCAGCTTGGCCGGGGCAGGGGGCCCGGGTTCACCCCTCCACTTT. It specifies CASSLAGAGGPGSPLHF.

The chain employs TRBV30 and TRBJ1-1; maybe TRBD1 (6 bases). Germline-derived CDR1 and CDR2 are GTSNPN and SVGIG (reference sequence). This CDR3 contains 17 residues. V was clipped by 0 bases and J by 0 bases, with 17 bases between them. The CDR3 reads CAWSVLGLRGMNTEAFF. The CDR3, as DNA: TGTGCCTGGAGTGTACTGGGGTTGAGGGGGATGAACACTGAAGCTTTCTTT.

The rearrangement uses TRBV5-1 and TRBJ2-1; 7 bases map to TRBD1. The CDR3 has 17 amino acids. V lost 4 bases, J lost 0 bases, and 10 bases stayed unmatched. In germline, CDR1 is SGHRS, CDR2 YFSETQ. The CDR3 region has the DNA TGCGCCAGCAGCCGGACCGGGACAGAACTCTCCTACAATGAGCAGTTCTTC. This encodes CASSRTGTELSYNEQFF.

V usage is TRBV30 and J usage is TRBJ1-2, with 8 bases identical to TRBD1. Germline assignment: CDR1 GTSNPN and CDR2 SVGIG (reference sequence). The CDR3 runs 15 residues. After removal of 3 bases from V and 4 bases from J, the junction contained 10 bases not matched to a gene. CDR3 loop: CAWSVTGTGGYGYTF. The CDR3 DNA reads TGTGCCTGGAGCGTGACCGGTACAGGGGGCTATGGCTACACCTTC.

This clone was seen only a few times. The genes are TRBV5-6 and TRBJ1-5, with D possibly TRBD1 on 5 matching bases. The length of the CDR3 is 17 residues. Germline V gene lookup returns CDR1 SGHDT and CDR2 YYEEEE. V shed 0 bases and J shed 0 bases, with 13 bases lying between them. CDR3 DNA: TGTGCCAGCAGCTTGGCCGCAGGGACTTATAGCAATCAGCCCCAGCATTTT. This gives the protein CASSLAAGTYSNQPQHF.

CDR3: CSVSTGTGNYGYTF. The CDR3, as DNA: TGCAGCGTCTCCACCGGGACAGGGAACTATGGCTACACCTTC. The chain employs TRBV29-1 and TRBJ1-2; TRBD1 aligns across 9 bases. The length of the CDR3 is 14 residues. Germline V gene sequence: CDR1 SQVTM, CDR2 ANQGSEA. The V gene end was trimmed by 6 bases and the J gene end by 2 bases; junction bases not matched to a gene: 7.

The genes are TRBV5-6 and TRBJ2-4; possibly TRBD2 for D (5 bases). Trimming removed 0 bases from V and 0 bases from J, with 10 bases in between. Germline CDR1 and CDR2: SGHDT and YYEEEE. This CDR3 has 16 residues. The CDR3 DNA reads as TGTGCCAGCAGCTTGGGATTCGGGGTAGCCAAAAACATTCAGTACTTC. Protein: CASSLGFGVAKNIQYF.

V is TRBV6-7 and J is TRBJ1-5, with TRBD1 as a possible D gene (5 bases). TRBV6-7 is annotated as an ORF whose role is uncertain. V lost 4 bases to trimming and J lost 3 bases, with 13 bases between them. CDR3 size: 15 residues. CDR3 in DNA: TGTGCCAGCAGTTGGATAGGGGCAGCCAATCAGCCCCAGCATTTT. Protein sequence: CASSWIGAANQPQHF.

This clone was counted a single time. J is TRBJ2-1 and V is TRBV10-3; 11 bases are shared with TRBD2. The CDR3 sequence is 16 residues long. The V segment lost 2 bases and the J segment 7 bases; nucleotides outside the gene matches: 7. Looked up from germline, CDR1 is ENHRY and CDR2 is SYGVKD. In DNA form, the CDR3 reads TGTGCCATCAGTGAGGGAGTAGCGGGAGGGGGAAATGAGCAGTTCTTC. Its translation: CAISEGVAGGGNEQFF.

The chain recombines TRBV7-9 with TRBJ1-5; D call uncertain. From germline, CDR1 is SEHNR and CDR2 FQNEAQ (reference sequence). The CDR3 extends over 12 amino acids. Between the trimmed V and J ends, which lost 2 bases and 5 bases, there was a span of 4 bases. The chain's CDR3 is CASSLLDQPQHF. CDR3 DNA: TGTGCCAGCAGCTTACTTGATCAGCCCCAGCATTTT. The variable domain in full, completed from reference TRBV7-9 and TRBJ1-5, reads DTGVSQNPRHKITKRGQNVTFRCDPISEHNRLYWYRQTLGQGPEFLTYFQNEAQLEKSRLLSDRFSAERPKGSFSTLEIQRTEQGDSAMYLCASSLLDQPQHFGDGTRLSIL.

The rearrangement uses TRBV28 and TRBJ1-5; TRBD1 might be the D (5 bases). The CDR3 sequence is 14 residues long. The V and J ends lost 5 bases and 2 bases respectively, with 10 bases between them. The germline CDR1 and CDR2 sequences are MDHEN and SYDVKM. DNA of the CDR3: TGTGCCAGCAGTCGCGACAGCCGCAATCAGCCCCAGCATTTT. Translating gives CASSRDSRNQPQHF.

The genes are TRBV28 and TRBJ2-7; 9 nucleotides match TRBD2. The junction had 7 bases not matched to a gene; V was cut back by 3 bases and J by 4 bases. The germline gives CDR1 MDHEN, CDR2 SYDVKM. The length of the CDR3 is 15 residues. CDR3 protein: CASSLAGGRRYEQYF. The CDR3 coding sequence is TGTGCCAGCAGTTTGGCGGGGGGGCGGAGATACGAGCAGTACTTC.

The gene calls are TRBV7-3 and TRBJ1-1; a possible D gene is TRBD1 (5 bases). V lost 3 bases and J 7 bases, leaving 12 bases between the germline ends. Germline V CDR1 and CDR2: SGHTA, FQGTGA. This CDR3 region has 13 residues. The CDR3 loop reads CASSFGGFDEAFF. CDR3 nucleotide sequence: TGTGCCAGCAGCTTTGGGGGGTTTGATGAAGCTTTCTTT.

Of note for this clone: One end of the junction is discordant with germline, which a read error may explain. The rearrangement uses TRBV6-1 and TRBJ1-5, with 9 bases identical to TRBD1. The germline V gene has CDR1 MNHNS and CDR2 SASEGT. This CDR3 region has 15 residues. In DNA, the CDR3 is TGTGCCAGCAGAGCCAACAGGGGGCGCAACCAGCCCCAGCATTTT. Its protein product is CASRANRGRNQPQHF.

This rearrangement joins TRBV30 to TRBJ1-2; D is perhaps TRBD1 (5 bases). Deletions cut 0 bases from V and 8 bases from J, with 16 bases between. The germline CDR1 and CDR2 sequences are GTSNPN and SVGIG (reference sequence). The CDR3 extends over 14 amino acids. The CDR3 protein is CAWSVRGSWSGYTF. CDR3 in DNA: TGTGCCTGGAGTGTACGGGGGAGTTGGTCGGGCTACACCTTC. Filled out from reference TRBV30 and TRBJ1-2, the complete variable domain reads SQTIHQWPATLVQPVGSPLSLECTVEGTSNPNLYWYRQAAGRGLQLLFYSVGIGQISSEVPQNLSASRPQDRQFILSSKKLLLSDSGFYLCAWSVRGSWSGYTFGSGTRLTVV.